A single sample gave rise to the 5 T cell receptor beta chains below, sequenced in a study of T cell repertoires in cytomegalovirus infection. TCRdb independently ran MiXCR on the reads; one entry per CDR3 protein. Among about 230,000 distinct CDR3 sequences listed, 22% were seen once. Source material: CD8+ T cells from PBMCs. The receptors stem from a human donor in good health (CMV status not recorded). Some clones in this sample may be carry-over from other donors' samples.

At least ten counts were recorded for this clonotype. This sequence joins TRBV12-5 and TRBJ2-1; TRBD1 might be the D (6 bases). Germline assignment: CDR1 LGHNT and CDR2 FRNRAP. Between the trimmed V and J ends, which lost 1 base and 0 bases, there was a span of 7 bases. The CDR3 has 15 residues. CDR3 DNA sequence: TGTGCTAGTGGTTTGGCAGGGGACTCCTACAATGAGCAGTTCTTC. It translates to CASGLAGDSYNEQFF. Based on the CDR3 plus reference TRBV12-5 and TRBJ2-1, the full variable domain is DARVTQTPRHKVTEMGQEVTMRCQPILGHNTVFWYRQTMMQGLELLAYFRNRAPLDDSGMPKDRFSAEMPDATLATLKIQPSEPRDSAVYFCASGLAGDSYNEQFFGPGTRLTVL.

The chain joins TRBV5-1 to TRBJ2-1; the D call may be TRBD1 or TRBD2 (5 bases each). The CDR3 is 16 residues long. Per the germline V gene, CDR1 is SGHRS and CDR2 is YFSETQ. V shed 4 bases and J shed 1 base, with 15 bases lying between them. For the CDR3, the DNA is TGCGCCAGCAGCAGGACCGGGACCAATTCCTACAATGAGCAGTTCTTC. The encoded protein is CASSRTGTNSYNEQFF.

This clonotype was detected a few times. The chain couples TRBV19 to TRBJ2-1, with 11 nucleotides matching TRBD1. This CDR3 spans 14 amino acids. In germline, CDR1 is LNHDA, CDR2 SQIVND (reference sequence). V shed 1 base, J shed 8 bases, and the junction held 1 base outside the gene matches. CDR3 nucleotides: TGTGCCAGTAGTATAGGGACAGGGGGCTATGAGCAGTTCTTC. The encoded protein is CASSIGTGGYEQFF.

Many counts were recorded for this clonotype. The V and J genes are TRBV14 and TRBJ2-7; D gene uncertain. Trimming took 3 bases from V and 4 from J, leaving 16 bases between them. This CDR3 is built from 15 residues. From germline, CDR1 is SGHDN and CDR2 FVKESK. The CDR3 loop is CASSHLLGDPYEQYF. CDR3 bases: TGTGCCAGCAGCCACCTCCTCGGCGATCCTTACGAGCAGTACTTC.

This chain links TRBV12-3 or TRBV12-4 with TRBJ1-5; D is perhaps TRBD1 (6 bases). Trimming stripped 6 bases from V and 7 bases from J, with 19 bases between. CDR3 size: 15 residues. DNA of the CDR3: TGTGCCAGCAGCTCTGGCACAGGGTTGTGGCAGCCCCAGCATTTT. Translated, it gives CASSSGTGLWQPQHF.